A single sample is the source of the 8 T cell receptor beta chains below, sequenced in a study of control samples from healthy donors and cancer patients. Sequencing used immunoSEQ multiplex PCR; TCRdb keeps in-frame clones, though not all of them. This table holds tens of thousands of clones, approximately 92% found once. Sequencing used PBMCs. All receptors derive from a man aged 30 to 45 with colorectal cancer.

The V and J genes are TRBV3-1 (or the pseudogene TRBV3-2) and TRBJ2-3; the D gene could be TRBD1 or TRBD2 (7 bases each). V shed 4 bases and J shed 5 bases, with 19 bases lying between them. The CDR3 is made up of 16 amino acids. Germline CDR1 reads LGHDT; CDR2 reads YNNKEL (reference sequence). The CDR3 region has the DNA TGTGCCAGCAGCCCCAGGGGGGGGGCAATTGTAGATACGCAGTATTTT. Its translation: CASSPRGGAIVDTQYF.

V is TRBV6-6 and J is TRBJ2-1, with D perhaps TRBD1 (5 bases). The CDR3 totals 16 residues. Germline values: CDR1 MNHNY, CDR2 SVGAGI (reference sequence). Trimming removed 5 bases from V and 7 bases from J, with 21 bases in between. CDR3 sequence (DNA): TGTGCCAGCAGTAACCCAGGACATCAGGACGAAAATGAGCAGTTCTTC. As protein: CASSNPGHQDENEQFF.

The rearrangement links TRBV29-1 to TRBJ2-7; 12 nucleotides line up with TRBD1. The V gene end was trimmed by 2 bases and the J gene end by 3 bases; junction bases not matched to a gene: 17. Germline V gene lookup returns CDR1 SQVTM and CDR2 ANQGSEA. There are 19 residues in the CDR3. CDR3 sequence (DNA): TGCAGCGTTGAAAAAACCGGGACAGGGGGCGCATCTCACTACTACGAGCAGTACTTC. This sequence encodes CSVEKTGTGGASHYYEQYF.

This clone was counted only a few times. The gene calls are TRBV7-9 and TRBJ1-5, with D perhaps TRBD1 (5 bases). This CDR3 contains 15 residues. Trimming shortened V by 3 bases and J by 2 bases, and 11 bases separated the two germline ends. The V gene's germline CDR1 is SEHNR and CDR2 FQNEAQ (reference sequence). The CDR3 region has the DNA TGTGCCAGCAGCTTTGGGGGAGGTCGCAATCAGCCCCAGCATTTT. The encoded protein is CASSFGGGRNQPQHF.

The V and J genes are TRBV30 and TRBJ2-7, with 7 bases that match TRBD1. This CDR3 spans 11 amino acids. The V and J ends lost 7 bases and 2 bases, in that order; junction bases with no gene match: 2. Germline CDR1 is GTSNPN and CDR2 is SVGIG (reference sequence). CDR3 residues: CAFGQAYEQYF. The CDR3 region has the DNA TGTGCCTTCGGACAGGCCTACGAGCAGTACTTC.

CDR3 sequence reads: CASGTSNEKLFF. The CDR3 coding sequence is TGTGCCAGCGGGACGTCTAATGAAAAACTGTTTTTT. The chain couples TRBV12-3 or TRBV12-4 to TRBJ1-4; D perhaps matches TRBD1 (5 bases). The CDR3 consists of 12 residues. V dropped 8 bases and J dropped 3 bases, with 7 bases sitting between them.

This chain's CDR3 is CASSWGGPRELFF. CDR3 DNA sequence: TGTGCCAGCAGCTGGGGTGGCCCCCGGGAGCTGTTTTTT. J is TRBJ2-2 and V is TRBV7-2; D gene uncertain. V lost 4 bases, J lost 9 bases, and 12 bases lay in between. Germline V gene lookup returns CDR1 SGHTA and CDR2 FQGNSA. The CDR3 consists of 13 residues.

The chain has TRBV5-4 and TRBJ2-7, with D possibly being TRBD1 (5 bases). The germline gives CDR1 SGHNT, CDR2 YYREEE (reference sequence). V lost 4 bases and J 3 bases, leaving 11 bases between the germline ends. CDR3 length: 13 amino acids. CDR3 in DNA: TGTGCCAGCAGCCCCGGACAAGACTACGAGCAGTACTTC. Residues: CASSPGQDYEQYF.